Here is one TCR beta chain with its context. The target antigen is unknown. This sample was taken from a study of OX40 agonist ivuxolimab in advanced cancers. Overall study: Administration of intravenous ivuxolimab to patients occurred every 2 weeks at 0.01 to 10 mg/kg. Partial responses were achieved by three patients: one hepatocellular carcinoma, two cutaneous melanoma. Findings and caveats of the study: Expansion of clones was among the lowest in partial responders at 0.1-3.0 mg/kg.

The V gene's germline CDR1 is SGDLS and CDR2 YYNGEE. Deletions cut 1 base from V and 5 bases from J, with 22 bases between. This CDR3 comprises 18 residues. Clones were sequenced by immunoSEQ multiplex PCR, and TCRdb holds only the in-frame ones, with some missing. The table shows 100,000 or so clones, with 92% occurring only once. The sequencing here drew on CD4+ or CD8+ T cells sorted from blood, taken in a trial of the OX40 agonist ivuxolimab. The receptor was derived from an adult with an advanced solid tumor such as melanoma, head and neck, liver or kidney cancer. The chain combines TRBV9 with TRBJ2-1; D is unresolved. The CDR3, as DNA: TGTGCCAGCAGCGTAAACAAAAACGGTGGGGTCCCCGACAATGAGCAGTTCTTC. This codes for CASSVNKNGGVPDNEQFF. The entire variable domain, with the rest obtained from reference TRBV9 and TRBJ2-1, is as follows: DSGVTQTPKHLITATGQRVTLRCSPRSGDLSVYWYQQSLDQGLQFLIQYYNGEERAKGNILERFSAQQFPDLHSELNLSSLELGDSALYFCASSVNKNGGVPDNEQFFGPGTRLTVL.